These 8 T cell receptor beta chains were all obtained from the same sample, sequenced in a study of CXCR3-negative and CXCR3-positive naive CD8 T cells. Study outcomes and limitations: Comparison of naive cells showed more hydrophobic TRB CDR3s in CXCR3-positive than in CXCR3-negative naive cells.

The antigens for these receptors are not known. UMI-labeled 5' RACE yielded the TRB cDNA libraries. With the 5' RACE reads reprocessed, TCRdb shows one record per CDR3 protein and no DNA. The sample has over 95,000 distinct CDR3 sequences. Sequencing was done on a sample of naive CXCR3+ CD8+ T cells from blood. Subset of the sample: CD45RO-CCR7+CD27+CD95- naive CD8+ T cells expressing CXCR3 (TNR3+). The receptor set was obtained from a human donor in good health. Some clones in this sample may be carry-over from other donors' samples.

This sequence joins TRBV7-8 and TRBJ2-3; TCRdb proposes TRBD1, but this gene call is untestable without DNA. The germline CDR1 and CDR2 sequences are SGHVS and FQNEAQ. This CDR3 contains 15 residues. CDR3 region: CASSFPAQGPDTQYF.

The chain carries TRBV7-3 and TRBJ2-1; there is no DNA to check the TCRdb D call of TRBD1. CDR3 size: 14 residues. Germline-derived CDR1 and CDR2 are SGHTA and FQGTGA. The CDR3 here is CASSSTETYNEQFF.

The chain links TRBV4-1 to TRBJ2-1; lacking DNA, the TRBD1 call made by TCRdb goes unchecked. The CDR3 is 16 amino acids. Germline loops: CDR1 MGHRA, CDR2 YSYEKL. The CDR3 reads CASSRTGPSSYNEQFF.

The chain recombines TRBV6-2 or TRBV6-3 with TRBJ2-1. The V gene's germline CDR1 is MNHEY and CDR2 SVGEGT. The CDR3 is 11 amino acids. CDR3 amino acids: CASSYRSEQFF.

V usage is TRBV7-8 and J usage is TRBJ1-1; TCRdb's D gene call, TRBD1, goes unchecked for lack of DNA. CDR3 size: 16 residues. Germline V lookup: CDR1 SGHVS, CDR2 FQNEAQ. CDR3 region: CASSLERAGPNTEAFF.

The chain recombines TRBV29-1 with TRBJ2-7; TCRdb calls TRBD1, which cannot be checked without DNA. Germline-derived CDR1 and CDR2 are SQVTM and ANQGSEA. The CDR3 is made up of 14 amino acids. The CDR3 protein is CSVGTPGGTYEQYF.

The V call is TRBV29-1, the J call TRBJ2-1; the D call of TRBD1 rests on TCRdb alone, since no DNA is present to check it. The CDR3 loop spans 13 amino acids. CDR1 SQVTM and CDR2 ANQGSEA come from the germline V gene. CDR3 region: CSVVQALGNEQFF.

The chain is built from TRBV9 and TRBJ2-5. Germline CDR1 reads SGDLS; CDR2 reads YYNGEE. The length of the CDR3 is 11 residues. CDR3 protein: CASSVEETQYF. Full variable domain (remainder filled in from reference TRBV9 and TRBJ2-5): DSGVTQTPKHLITATGQRVTLRCSPRSGDLSVYWYQQSLDQGLQFLIQYYNGEERAKGNILERFSAQQFPDLHSELNLSSLELGDSALYFCASSVEETQYFGPGTRLLVL.